The rows below give T cell receptor beta chains drawn from one sample of a study of T-cell reconstitution after alpha-beta-depleted transplantation in children. TCRdb used MiXCR to reprocess the PCR reads, holding one entry per CDR3 protein. The sample consists of almost 400,000 distinct CDR3 sequences, over 20% of them appearing once. The sample was PBMCs from the stem cell graft donor, taken from the stem cell graft. Receptor source: a human donor who donated a stem cell graft to a child with acute myeloid leukemia. Both conserved end residues are part of each CDR3. D genes are given only for firm matches. The listing skips clone size in some rows; elsewhere it reads once, few, many or a size class.

TRBV15	few	-	TRBJ2-5	CATTTDVGRETQYF	TGTGCCACCACCACGGACGTCGGGCGAGAGACCCAGTACTTC
TRBV5-1	many	TRBD1	TRBJ1-6	CASSLAGGLSPLHF	TGCGCCAGCAGCTTGGCAGGGGGTCTTTCACCCCTCCACTTT
TRBV20-1	few	-	TRBJ2-7	CSAPSRLAYEQYF	TGCAGTGCCCCGTCCCGACTCGCCTACGAGCAGTACTTC
TRBV29-1	few	TRBD1	TRBJ2-7	CSVKTGPYEQYF	TGCAGCGTGAAGACAGGGCCCTACGAGCAGTACTTC
TRBV15	-	-	TRBJ2-3	CATSREGPTDTQYF	TGTGCCACCAGCAGAGAGGGCCCCACAGATACGCAGTATTTT
TRBV20-1	many	-	TRBJ2-1	CSARGRDPRSSYNEQFF	TGCAGTGCTAGAGGTCGAGACCCACGCTCCTCCTACAATGAGCAGTTCTTC
TRBV5-1	few	TRBD2	TRBJ2-1	CASSLIAGANYNEQFF	TGCGCCAGCAGCTTGATAGCGGGAGCGAACTACAATGAGCAGTTCTTC
TRBV29-1	many	TRBD1	TRBJ2-7	CSTIKTGGNDEQYF	TGCAGCACCATAAAAACAGGGGGCAACGACGAGCAGTACTTC
TRBV29-1	many	-	TRBJ1-1	CSVVGGTEAFF	TGCAGCGTTGTGGGGGGGACTGAAGCTTTCTTT
TRBV7-2	few	TRBD1	TRBJ1-5	CASSEYRGQPQHF	TGTGCCAGCAGCGAATACAGGGGTCAGCCCCAGCATTTT
TRBV6-5	many	-	TRBJ1-2	CASSPTTGSGYGYTF	TGTGCCAGCAGCCCTACGACAGGTTCAGGCTATGGCTACACCTTC
TRBV7-2	few	-	TRBJ2-3	CASSLARYGTDTQYF	TGTGCCAGCAGCTTAGCGCGGTATGGCACAGATACGCAGTATTTT
TRBV18	-	-	TRBJ2-3	CASSITGLQDTQYF	TGTGCCAGCTCAATAACGGGACTCCAAGATACGCAGTATTTT
TRBV7-9	once	TRBD2	TRBJ2-3	CASSLPAGVATDTQYF	TGTGCCAGCAGCCTCCCAGCGGGAGTTGCTACAGATACGCAGTATTTT
TRBV29-1	few	-	TRBJ2-1	CSVEDLVADRPYNEQFF	TGCAGCGTTGAAGATTTAGTGGCGGACAGACCATACAATGAGCAGTTCTTC
TRBV2	-	-	TRBJ1-5	CASSPGVGGSWSNQPQHF	TGTGCCAGCAGTCCCGGCGTAGGGGGTAGTTGGAGCAATCAGCCCCAGCATTTT
TRBV29-1	-	TRBD1	TRBJ1-1	CSVGDRWNTEAFF	TGCAGCGTTGGGGACAGATGGAACACTGAAGCTTTCTTT
TRBV20-1	many	TRBD2	TRBJ2-1	CSYCRAGVEQFF	TGCAGTTATTGTCGAGCGGGAGTGGAGCAGTTCTTC
TRBV12-3/TRBV12-4	-	-	TRBJ2-3	CASSLRQIYTDTQYF	TGTGCCAGCAGTTTAAGGCAGATCTACACAGATACGCAGTATTTT
TRBV5-1	-	TRBD1	TRBJ2-7	CASSVSSGQGYEQYF	TGCGCCAGCAGCGTGAGCTCGGGACAGGGCTACGAGCAGTACTTC
TRBV11-1	-	TRBD2	TRBJ2-2	CASSSLTSGSRNTGELFF	TGTGCCAGCAGCTCCCTTACTAGCGGGAGTAGGAACACCGGGGAGCTGTTTTTT